This T cell receptor beta chain was found in a study of T cells expressing NK-cell markers (dated by TCRdb to about 2020). General notes on the study: Three sorted T-cell subsets (CD3+CD56+NKG2C+, CD3+CD56+NKG2C- and CD3+CD56-NKG2C+) from several donors had their TCR beta-chain repertoires profiled. Seven of the eight sequenced donors were HCMV-seropositive and one was HCMV-seronegative. The eight sequenced donors were randomly selected healthy volunteers, three men and five women. The libraries were sequenced on Illumina HiSeq 2000/2500, MiSeq or NextSeq, producing 2 x 150 bp reads. Broad study findings and their caveats: Those dominant clonotypes were again the most abundant among CD3+CD56-NKG2C+ cells in a few donors, at about 28.3-65%. For six donors, the dominant CD3+CD56+NKG2C+ clonotypes were among the top 10 CD8+ clonotypes and accounted for about 1.0-7.5% of CD8+ T cells. It remained unclear whether the expanded NKG2C-expressing T cell clones were specific for HCMV antigens.

According to the germline V gene, CDR1 reads SGHAT and CDR2 reads FQNNGV. Including the terminal cysteine and phenylalanine, the CDR3 comprises 17 residues. No DNA is given. Regarding this clonotype: This receptor's antigen is unknown.

Sequencer: Illumina HiSeq 2000. TCR beta cDNA libraries were made by 5'RACE template switching that added a universal primer site and unique molecular identifiers. cDNA synthesis was primed from the TCR beta constant segment and was followed by two successive PCR amplification steps. In the original analysis: Reads were demultiplexed and grouped by UMI with MIGEC, and clonotypes were assembled and quantified with MiTCR. To exclude erroneous sequences, any TCR cDNA sequence not supported by at least two reads was discarded. The tcR package was used for downstream repertoire analysis, and clonotypes were matched across fractions by CDR3 nucleotide sequence plus V segment. VDJmatch was used to annotate antigen specificity against VDJdb, with one amino acid substitution in CDR3 permitted. Following reprocessing of the reads by TCRdb, the data hold one row per CDR3 protein sequence and no DNA is available. The V and J calls were determined by TCRdb, not by the authors. The table held for this sample gives about 160,000 distinct CDR3 sequences. The ten most abundant clones make up around 20% of the sample.

To determine HCMV serostatus, a commercial ELISA kit was used to detect HCMV-specific IgG in serum. Ficoll density gradient centrifugation was used to isolate peripheral blood mononuclear cells from blood. This receptor was obtained from a man aged 18-70 years in good health. Sequencing was done on a sample of blood T cells: a sorted CD56 or NKG2C T cell subset, CD4+ or CD8+ T cells, or bulk PBMC T cells (not recorded which). The chain was built from TRBV11-2 and TRBJ2-5; the D gene TCRdb calls, TRBD1, cannot be checked with no DNA. The CDR3: CASTDSPQDRTQETQYF.